This T cell receptor (beta chain) was sequenced in a study of T cells in Graves' hyperthyroidism and ophthalmopathy. Study-wide results and limits: Peripheral blood also featured most of the thyroid clonotypes expanded above 0.001.

This clonotype was counted ten times or more. Its antigen is currently unknown. Newly diagnosed hyperthyroidism, duration under 2 months, in patients aged 18 to 65. Clinical symptoms, serum thyroxine and TRAb, thyroid ultrasound and orbital computed tomography were used for the diagnoses. Each 10 ml fresh peripheral blood draw supplied the PBMCs. RNA transcripts were the template for amplifying TCR beta CDR3 regions. Initially, a first-round RT-PCR of the TCR CDR3 employed the HTBI primer set. A single record per CDR3 protein comes from TCRdb applying MiXCR to the multiplex PCR reads. The repertoire includes roughly 200,000 distinct CDR3 sequences, 15% to 20% of them detected once, and about 41% sits in the top ten. The CDR3 length is 15 residues. The V gene's germline CDR1 is MNHEY and CDR2 SMNVEV (reference sequence). V shed 5 bases and J shed 3 bases, with 16 bases lying between them.

The receptor comes from a man aged 40-55 years with Graves' hyperthyroidism. The chain employs TRBV27 and TRBJ1-1, with D maybe TRBD1 (5 bases). The source material was blood. The CDR3 DNA reads as TGTGCCAGCAGTCGGCGGGACGGCTCCGACACTGAAGCTTTCTTT. Translation gives CASSRRDGSDTEAFF.